This entry lists 10 T cell receptor beta chains sequenced from one sample in a study of tumor-infiltrating lymphocytes in primary liver carcinoma. Total RNA (approximately 500 ng) served as template for TCR beta cDNA synthesis primed by a constant-region primer. Three-round nested multiplex PCR performed with slightly modified ARM-PCR produced the TCR beta libraries. Forward primers for TRBV1-TRBV30 and a C-beta reverse primer served the first two PCR rounds, at about 9 cycles each. TCRdb reprocessed the multiplex PCR reads with MiXCR, giving one entry per CDR3 protein. The sample includes around 22,000 distinct CDR3 sequences, 80% of them seen just once. The study co-extracted DNA and RNA from about 20-30 mg of unsorted bulk tissue. The sample taken for sequencing was liver tumor tissue from sampling region 2. The subset denotes: tumor region T2, inferior pole. The source is a woman aged 25 to 39 with primary liver carcinoma and hepatitis B virus infection.

Remarks on this clonotype: A read error may account for a junction end that differs from germline. The chain combines TRBV29-1 with TRBJ2-5; 8 nucleotides align to TRBD2. This CDR3 comprises 13 residues. Germline assignment: CDR1 SQVTM and CDR2 ANQGSEA. Here the CDR3 DNA reads TGTAGCGTTGAAGTCGGGGGGGCCGTGACCCAGTACTTC. It is translated as CSVEVGGAVTQYF.

To note about this clonotype: The CDR3 ends on some other residue instead of the conserved phenylalanine or tryptophan, so this is likely a read error. V and J are TRBV5-1 and TRBJ2-7; 10 bases are shared with TRBD2. Germline CDR1 SGHRS, CDR2 YFSETQ. This CDR3 spans 15 amino acids. The CDR3 reads CASSFTSGDTYEQYL. The CDR3 DNA is TGTGCCAGCAGTTTTACTAGCGGGGATACCTACGAGCAGTACTTA.

Of note for this clonotype: The junction shows a germline mismatch at one end, possibly a read error. The rearrangement joins TRBV5-5 to TRBJ1-3; D not certain. The germline V gene encodes CDR1 SGHKS and CDR2 YYEKEE (reference sequence). The CDR3 length is 14 residues. The chain's CDR3 is CVSSLGGSGNTIYF. The DNA of the CDR3 is TGTGTCAGCAGCTTGGGCGGCTCTGGAAACACCATATATTTC.

V usage is TRBV4-1 and J usage is TRBJ2-7; D is unresolved. The CDR3 spans 18 residues. The germline gives CDR1 MGHRA, CDR2 YSYEKL. Trimming took 4 bases from V and 4 from J, leaving 26 bases between them. Here the CDR3 reads CASSLALSGGPLLYEQYF. The CDR3 nucleotides read TGCGCCAGCAGCCTAGCCCTTTCCGGCGGTCCTCTTCTTTACGAGCAGTACTTC.

As for this clonotype: The conserved closing phenylalanine or tryptophan is absent in this CDR3, likely reflecting a read error. The chain employs TRBV11-2 and TRBJ1-1; 8 bases line up with TRBD1. The CDR3 spans 20 residues. The germline V gene encodes CDR1 SGHAT and CDR2 FQNNGV. The V segment lost 5 bases and the J segment 2 bases; nucleotides outside the gene matches: 22. CDR3 coding DNA: TGTGCCAGCAGCGCTCGGATCAGGGGGCGCAAGAGGTGGAGTAACACTGAAGCTTTCCTT. Translating it yields CASSARIRGRKRWSNTEAFL.

DNA for the CDR3: TGTGCCAGCGGGACCCGAGTGACTGTGTCCACCTACGAGCAGTACTTC. Amino acids: CASGTRVTVSTYEQYF. V is TRBV2 and J is TRBJ2-7; D could derive from TRBD1 or TRBD2 (5 bases each). CDR3 length: 16 amino acids. Trimming left V 8 bases short and J 2 bases short, with 22 bases between. Germline V lookup: CDR1 SNHLY, CDR2 FYNNEI.

With respect to this clonotype: One junction end disagrees with the germline gene, perhaps due to a read error. This chain connects TRBV29-1 to TRBJ1-1; D is unresolved. Germline CDR1 and CDR2: SQVTM and ANQGSEA. The length of the CDR3 is 13 residues. CDR3 region: CSVDGQWATEALF. CDR3 nucleotide sequence: TGCAGCGTTGACGGTCAGTGGGCCACTGAAGCTCTCTTT.

In this sample, this clonotype turned up once. The rearrangement joins TRBV5-6 to TRBJ1-2; D gene unclear. V was trimmed by 2 bases and J by 12 bases, leaving 17 bases between them. CDR1 is SGHDT and CDR2 is YYEEEE in the germline V gene. The length of the CDR3 is 13 residues. The CDR3 here is CASSFRKNDDHTF. CDR3 nucleotides: TGTGCCAGCAGCTTTCGCAAGAACGATGACCACACCTTC.

Comments on this clonotype: At one of its ends the junction is not consistent with the germline gene, which may arise from a read error. The V and J genes are TRBV6-5 and TRBJ1-1; D remains ambiguous. This CDR3 region has 11 residues. The V gene's germline CDR1 is MNHEY and CDR2 SVGAGI. The CDR3 loop is CVSCYADVASF. The CDR3 DNA follows: TGTGTCAGCTGTTACGCAGATGTAGCTTCCTTT.

As regards this clonotype: Here the CDR3 omits its conserved ending phenylalanine or tryptophan, so a read error is the likely source. The chain is built from TRBV7-8 and TRBJ2-7; TRBD2 aligns across 7 bases. CDR3 length: 16 residues. In germline, CDR1 is SGHVS, CDR2 FQNEAQ. The CDR3 sequence is CAGSPLLAGEGLEQYS. The CDR3 region has the DNA TGTGCCGGCAGCCCATTATTAGCGGGCGAAGGCCTCGAGCAGTACTCC.